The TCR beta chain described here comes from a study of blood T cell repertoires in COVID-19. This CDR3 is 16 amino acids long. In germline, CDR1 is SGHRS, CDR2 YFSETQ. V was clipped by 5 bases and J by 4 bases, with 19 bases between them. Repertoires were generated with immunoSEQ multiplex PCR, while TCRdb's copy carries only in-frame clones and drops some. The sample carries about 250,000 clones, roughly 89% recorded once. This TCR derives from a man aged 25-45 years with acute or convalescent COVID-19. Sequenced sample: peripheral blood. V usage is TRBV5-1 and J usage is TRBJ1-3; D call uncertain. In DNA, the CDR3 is TGCGCCAGCAGTCCGACCCCCATGGGCTCCGGAAACACCATATATTTT. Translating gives CASSPTPMGSGNTIYF.